The 25 T cell receptor beta chains listed next were all sequenced from one sample in a study of response to subunit inactivated influenza vaccine. TCRdb reprocessed the RT-PCR reads with MiXCR, giving one entry per CDR3 protein. The table lists a few hundred thousand distinct CDR3 sequences, 20% to 25% of them singletons. The sample here was PBMCs from blood, taken approximately 20 months after vaccination. Receptors were obtained from a man aged 50 to 69 who received an inactivated influenza vaccine.

This clonotype occurred a few times. The J gene is TRBJ1-5, the V gene TRBV6-1, with unresolved D. The V end lost 10 bases, the J end lost 3 bases, and 13 bases lay between the germline ends. The CDR3 consists of 13 residues. Germline V CDR1 and CDR2: MNHNS, SASEGT. The CDR3 coding sequence is TGTGCCACCCTGGGGAGGATCAATCAGCCCCAGCATTTT. Translating it yields CATLGRINQPQHF.

This clonotype was picked up many times. The chain's CDR3 is CASSQEVSGATGLYGYTF. The CDR3 nucleotides read TGCGCCAGCAGCCAAGAAGTTTCCGGGGCGACGGGATTATATGGCTACACCTTC. The chain recombines TRBV4-1 with TRBJ1-2; a weak D match, TRBD1 (5 bases). The germline CDR1 and CDR2 sequences are MGHRA and YSYEKL. The CDR3 has 18 amino acids. Trimming removed 0 bases at V and 5 bases at J, with 22 bases between.

V gene TRBV9 combines with J gene TRBJ2-3; 10 bases are shared with TRBD2. V lost 0 bases and J lost 6; bases outside the gene matches: 4. The CDR3 has 15 amino acids. Germline CDR1 is SGDLS and CDR2 is YYNGEE. CDR3 sequence reads: CASSVASGGADTQYF. In DNA form, the CDR3 reads TGTGCCAGCAGCGTAGCTAGCGGGGGAGCGGATACGCAGTATTTT.

This clonotype appeared many times. The CDR3 coding sequence is TGTGCCAGCAGTTTACAGGGGAGGGAAGCTTTCTTT. Translated, it gives CASSLQGREAFF. The V call is TRBV12-3 or TRBV12-4, the J call TRBJ1-1, with D possibly matching TRBD1 (6 bases). Deletions cut 2 bases from V and 8 bases from J, with 9 bases between. This CDR3 contains 12 residues.

The CDR3 region has the DNA TGCAGCGTAGTTCCTAGCGGGAGGGCCTACGAGCAGTACTTC. Its protein is CSVVPSGRAYEQYF. V and J are TRBV29-1 and TRBJ2-7, with 12 positions matching TRBD2. CDR1 is SQVTM, CDR2 ANQGSEA, per germline. Trimming removed 6 bases from V and 2 bases from J; junction bases left unmatched: 5. This CDR3 region has 14 residues.

This sequence joins TRBV6-1 and TRBJ1-5; the D is unclear. Germline CDR1 is MNHNS and CDR2 is SASEGT. V was clipped by 4 bases and J by 0 bases, with 10 bases between them. The CDR3 sequence is 15 residues long. The CDR3 loop is CASSVDGNSNQPQHF. For the CDR3, the DNA is TGTGCCAGCAGTGTTGACGGGAATAGCAATCAGCCCCAGCATTTT.

This clonotype has at least ten counts. The genes are TRBV30 and TRBJ1-2; 8 bases agree with TRBD1. V trimming: 2 bases; J trimming: 5 bases; junction bases outside the gene matches: 10. CDR1 and CDR2 (germline): GTSNPN, SVGIG (reference sequence). The CDR3 loop spans 15 amino acids. The DNA of the CDR3 is TGTGCCTGGAGTCGCCAACTACAGGGGGGATATGGCTACACCTTC. This encodes CAWSRQLQGGYGYTF.

The chain uses TRBV7-2 and TRBJ2-2; maybe TRBD2 (5 bases). V was clipped by 1 base and J by 6 bases, with 9 bases between them. Germline CDR1 reads SGHTA; CDR2 reads FQGNSA. The length of the CDR3 is 14 residues. The CDR3 DNA reads TGTGCCAGCAGCTTAGGAGGGTTGGCCGGGGAGCTGTTTTTT. Translated: CASSLGGLAGELFF.

In this sample, this clonotype turned up a few times. The chain carries TRBV2 and TRBJ2-1, with 7 bases fitting TRBD2. Germline CDR1 reads SNHLY; CDR2 reads FYNNEI. J was trimmed by 6 bases and V by 7 bases; bases with no gene match: 0. The CDR3 sequence is 11 residues long. The CDR3 here is CASTGGNEQFF. The DNA of the CDR3 is TGTGCCAGCACGGGGGGCAATGAGCAGTTCTTC.

This clonotype was counted between two and nine times. The chain couples TRBV7-2 to TRBJ2-4; tentative D call: TRBD2 (5 bases). Germline V gene lookup returns CDR1 SGHTA and CDR2 FQGNSA. V shed 4 bases and J shed 0 bases, with 16 bases lying between them. The length of the CDR3 is 17 residues. The CDR3 sequence is CASSSDWPYLAKNIQYF. The CDR3 nucleotides are TGTGCCAGCAGCTCGGACTGGCCATACCTAGCCAAAAACATTCAGTACTTC. Using reference TRBV7-2 and TRBJ2-4 for the parts outside the CDR3, the full variable domain is GAGVSQSPSNKVTEKGKDVELRCDPISGHTALYWYRQSLGQGLEFLIYFQGNSAPDKSGLPSDRFSAERTGGSVSTLTIQRTQQEDSAVYLCASSSDWPYLAKNIQYFGAGTRLSVL.

The V gene is TRBV19, the J gene TRBJ1-1; D call uncertain. Germline CDR1 LNHDA, CDR2 SQIVND (reference sequence). Trimming removed 9 bases at V and 2 bases at J, with 16 bases between. CDR3 length: 14 residues. The chain's CDR3 is CASRTASGNTEAFF. The CDR3 bases are TGTGCCAGCCGGACGGCGTCCGGAAACACTGAAGCTTTCTTT.

The chain employs TRBV29-1 and TRBJ2-7, with D perhaps matching TRBD1 (5 bases). From germline, CDR1 is SQVTM and CDR2 ANQGSEA. The CDR3 is 13 amino acids. The V end lost 1 base, the J end lost 2 bases, and 9 bases lay between the germline ends. The DNA for the CDR3 is TGCAGCGTTGAAGGTATGACAGCCTACGAGCAGTACTTC. Translated, it gives CSVEGMTAYEQYF.

The V call is TRBV7-9, the J call TRBJ2-2; 10 bases map to TRBD1. V trimming: 4 bases; J trimming: 7 bases; junction bases outside the gene matches: 3. The CDR3 sequence is 14 residues long. The germline V gene has CDR1 SEHNR and CDR2 FQNEAQ (reference sequence). The CDR3 sequence is CASSWGQGIGELFF. CDR3 nucleotides: TGTGCCAGCAGCTGGGGACAGGGGATCGGGGAGCTGTTTTTT.

The chain combines TRBV29-1 with TRBJ2-7, with D perhaps TRBD1 (6 bases). Trimming took off 7 bases at V and 5 bases at J, with 24 bases between the two ends. The germline V gene encodes CDR1 SQVTM and CDR2 ANQGSEA. This CDR3 region has 15 residues. The CDR3 sequence: CSGRGSQQGNDEQYF. CDR3 in DNA: TGCAGCGGCCGGGGATCTCAACAGGGCAACGACGAGCAGTACTTC.

CDR3 coding DNA: TGTGCCAGCAGCTTGCTAGTGTCGTCGGGGGGTGAGCAGTTCTTC. Encoded protein: CASSLLVSSGGEQFF. The J gene is TRBJ2-1, the V gene TRBV7-2; TRBD2 aligns across 7 bases. Germline values: CDR1 SGHTA, CDR2 FQGNSA. Trimming at V came to 3 bases and at J to 9 bases, leaving 11 bases not matched to a gene. The CDR3 loop spans 15 amino acids.

The chain carries TRBV4-3 and TRBJ2-3; the match to TRBD2 covers 12 bases. The CDR3 is made up of 17 amino acids. J was trimmed by 4 bases and V by 2 bases; bases with no gene match: 7. Germline CDR1 is LGHNA and CDR2 is YSLEER. Here the CDR3 DNA reads TGCGCCAGCAGCCAAAAGGCGACTAGCGGGGGTGCAGATACGCAGTATTTT. Its protein is CASSQKATSGGADTQYF.

This clonotype has more than one count but fewer than ten. The chain recombines TRBV12-3 or TRBV12-4 with TRBJ2-1; 7 nucleotides agree with TRBD2. This CDR3 contains 16 residues. The J segment lost 5 bases and the V segment lost 4 bases, leaving 11 bases of the junction unmatched. The CDR3 coding sequence is TGTGCCAGCAGTTCCCCCGATAGCGGGTACAACAATGAGCAGTTCTTC. Protein: CASSSPDSGYNNEQFF.

This clonotype was found a few times. The chain combines TRBV4-2 with TRBJ2-7; TRBD1 aligns across 9 bases. Germline loops: CDR1 LGHNA, CDR2 YNFKEQ. V lost 1 base to trimming and J lost 3 bases; unmatched junction nucleotides: 1. CDR3 length equals 14 residues. CDR3: CASSQGQGDYEQYF. The DNA of the CDR3 is TGTGCCAGCAGCCAAGGACAGGGGGACTACGAGCAGTACTTC.

The V gene is TRBV20-1, the J gene TRBJ2-2, with D hard to call. The germline CDR1 and CDR2 sequences are DFQATT and SNEGSKA (reference sequence). The germline V and J ends were trimmed by 7 bases and 2 bases, with 11 bases remaining between them. The CDR3 has 13 amino acids. The CDR3 region is CSVRHDNTGELFF. In DNA, the CDR3 is TGCAGTGTCCGGCATGATAACACCGGGGAGCTGTTTTTT.

J is TRBJ2-3 and V is TRBV12-3 or TRBV12-4, with D possibly TRBD2 on 6 matching bases. There are 15 residues in the CDR3. The V and J ends lost 3 bases and 0 bases respectively, with 10 bases between them. CDR3 in amino acids: CASSFFGGSTDTQYF. The CDR3 nucleotides read TGTGCCAGCAGTTTTTTCGGGGGTAGCACAGATACGCAGTATTTT.

This chain links TRBV5-4 with TRBJ1-2; unclear D gene. Germline V gives CDR1 SGHNT, CDR2 YYREEE (reference sequence). V was clipped by 4 bases and J by 4 bases, with 11 bases between them. The CDR3 consists of 13 residues. For the CDR3, the DNA is TGTGCCAGCAGCCAACAAATGAGCTATGGCTACACCTTC. Translation: CASSQQMSYGYTF.

CDR3 sequence reads: CASSYSASSYNEQFF. Written as DNA, the CDR3 is TGTGCCAGCAGTTACTCGGCGAGCTCCTACAATGAGCAGTTCTTC. The chain employs TRBV6-5 and TRBJ2-1; D gene ambiguous. Trimming left V 0 bases short and J 0 bases short, with 6 bases between. The CDR3 runs 15 residues. The germline V gene encodes CDR1 MNHEY and CDR2 SVGAGI.

V is TRBV20-1 and J is TRBJ2-1; the D gene could be TRBD1 or TRBD2 (5 bases each). Per germline, CDR1 DFQATT and CDR2 SNEGSKA (reference sequence). This CDR3 is built from 15 residues. Trimming took 0 bases from V and 0 from J, leaving 9 bases between them. The CDR3 nucleotides read TGCAGTGCTAGAGATGGGACGGGCTCCTACAATGAGCAGTTCTTC. It translates to CSARDGTGSYNEQFF.

This clonotype was recorded at least ten times. The chain recombines TRBV6-1 with TRBJ1-2, with D perhaps matching TRBD1 (5 bases). This CDR3 region has 13 residues. The germline V and J ends were trimmed by 6 bases and 4 bases, with 12 bases remaining between them. Germline V gene sequence: CDR1 MNHNS, CDR2 SASEGT. The CDR3 here is CASSRDSVYGYTF. CDR3 coding DNA: TGTGCCAGCAGCCGCGACAGCGTCTATGGCTACACCTTC.

J is TRBJ2-1 and V is TRBV19; TRBD2 agrees at 12 bases. This CDR3 has 16 residues. J lost 9 bases, V lost 4 bases, and 10 bases had no gene match. Germline CDR1 reads LNHDA; CDR2 reads SQIVND (reference sequence). The CDR3 DNA sequence: TGTGCCAGTAGTACTCTGCTAGCGGGAGGGCCCCTTGAGCAGTTCTTC. Its protein product is CASSTLLAGGPLEQFF.